The present T cell receptor (beta chain) was sequenced within a study of T-cell reconstitution after alpha-beta-depleted transplantation in children. Construction of the TCRbeta library involved unique molecular identifiers. TCRdb passed the PCR reads through MiXCR, listing each CDR3 protein once. The sample lists approximately 83,000 distinct CDR3 sequences, 7% to 10% occurring once. This clonotype was seen a few times. The CDR3 is 15 amino acids. Trimming removed 7 bases from V and 0 bases from J, with 13 bases in between. Germline loops: CDR1 LNHDA, CDR2 SQIVND (reference sequence). The source of this sequence is a human donor who donated a stem cell graft to a child with congenital amegakaryocytic thrombocytopenia. V and J are TRBV19 and TRBJ1-3; D unresolved. The sequencing here drew on PBMCs from the stem cell graft donor, taken from the stem cell graft. CDR3: CASTNPTDSGNTIYF. In DNA form, the CDR3 reads TGTGCCAGTACCAACCCGACGGACTCTGGAAACACCATATATTTT.